This is a list of T cell receptor beta chains from one sample in a study of blood T cell repertoires in COVID-19. Some clones are missing from TCRdb's copy, which holds only in-frame ones; the method was immunoSEQ multiplex PCR. The data contain about 270,000 clones, approximately 85% of them singletons. Source material: peripheral blood. These TCRs come from a woman aged 70-85 years with acute or convalescent COVID-19. The CDR3 runs from the conserved cysteine through the conserved F or W. The D gene is left open where the match is weak. Clone size, where shown, is once, few, many, or a class for clones that have expanded.

-	TRBV25-1	-	TRBJ1-2	CASSEAANYGYTF	TGTGCCAGCAGTGAAGCAGCTAACTATGGCTACACCTTC
few	TRBV19	-	TRBJ2-7	CASSPLLGYEQYF	TGTGCCAGTAGTCCTCTCCTCGGCTACGAGCAGTACTTC
-	TRBV9	-	TRBJ2-2	CASSVLGQYTGELFF	TGTGCCAGCAGCGTATTAGGACAATACACCGGGGAGCTGTTTTTT
-	TRBV18	TRBD1	TRBJ1-2	CASSPGQPVYGYTF	TGTGCCAGCTCACCGGGACAGCCGGTCTATGGCTACACCTTC
-	TRBV5-1	-	TRBJ1-2	CASSLVARGRGYTF	TGCGCCAGCAGCTTGGTAGCCAGGGGTCGGGGCTACACCTTC
-	TRBV2	TRBD1	TRBJ2-7	CASRQTGGEQYF	TGTGCCAGCAGACAAACAGGGGGCGAGCAGTACTTC
few	TRBV7-9	-	TRBJ2-1	CASSFYSYNEQFF	TGTGCCAGCAGCTTTTACTCCTACAATGAGCAGTTCTTC
-	TRBV2	-	TRBJ2-5	CASQISETQYF	TGTGCCAGCCAGATTTCCGAGACCCAGTACTTC
-	TRBV18	-	TRBJ1-4	CASSPTGNEKLFF	TGTGCCAGCTCACCAACAGGGAATGAAAAACTGTTTTTT
many	TRBV7-8	-	TRBJ2-2	CASSSTGGVTGELFF	TGTGCCAGCAGCTCCACAGGGGGGGTCACCGGGGAGCTGTTTTTT
-	TRBV3-1/TRBV3-2	TRBD1	TRBJ1-5	CASSQALTGGQPQHF	TGTGCCAGCAGCCAAGCCCTTACAGGGGGCCAGCCCCAGCATTTT
-	TRBV7-8	TRBD2	TRBJ2-1	CASRGGMYNEQFF	TGTGCCAGCCGCGGGGGGATGTACAATGAGCAGTTCTTC
-	TRBV11-1	TRBD1	TRBJ2-7	CASSAGTGNGEQYF	TGTGCCAGCAGCGCCGGGACAGGCAATGGGGAGCAGTACTTC
-	TRBV21-1	-	TRBJ2-3	CASSYGRVLVGTDTQYF	TGTGCCAGCAGCTATGGGAGGGTTCTGGTTGGCACAGATACGCAGTATTTT
-	TRBV19	-	TRBJ1-2	CASTLRSEYGYTF	TGTGCCAGTACCTTAAGGTCGGAGTATGGCTACACCTTC
-	TRBV27	-	TRBJ1-1	CASSGIGTPAFF	TGTGCCAGCAGTGGAATCGGGACACCAGCTTTCTTT
-	TRBV2	TRBD1	TRBJ1-4	CASSGGWTGGPREKLFF	TGTGCCAGCAGTGGGGGTTGGACAGGGGGCCCGAGGGAAAAACTGTTTTTT
-	TRBV5-8	-	TRBJ2-2	CASSLTGRTGELFF	TGTGCCAGCAGCTTGACAGGGCGCACCGGGGAGCTGTTTTTT
-	TRBV15	-	TRBJ2-7	CATSRRRGEQYF	TGTGCCACCAGCAGACGGAGGGGCGAGCAGTACTTC
-	TRBV5-1	TRBD2	TRBJ2-1	CASSSGTTHNEQFF	TGCGCCAGCAGCTCGGGGACTACTCACAATGAGCAGTTCTTC
-	TRBV2	-	TRBJ1-5	CASSTTGSGNQPQHF	TGTGCCAGCAGTACTACCGGCTCCGGCAATCAGCCCCAGCATTTT
-	TRBV6-6	-	TRBJ1-6	CASSSDTNNSPLHF	TGTGCCAGCAGCTCGGACACCAATAATTCACCCCTCCACTTT
-	TRBV12-3/TRBV12-4	-	TRBJ2-3	CASSSYTDTQYF	TGTGCCAGCAGTTCCTACACAGATACGCAGTATTTT
-	TRBV10-3	TRBD1	TRBJ1-2	CAISSGTEYYGYTF	TGTGCCATCAGTTCCGGGACAGAGTACTATGGCTACACCTTC
once	TRBV18	TRBD1	TRBJ1-1	CASSNTGVGNTEAFF	TGTGCCAGCTCAAATACAGGGGTAGGGAACACTGAAGCTTTCTTT
-	TRBV4-1	TRBD2	TRBJ2-3	CASSQGTSGGWVADTQYF	TGCGCCAGCAGCCAGGGGACTAGCGGGGGGTGGGTAGCAGATACGCAGTATTTT
-	TRBV5-5	-	TRBJ2-7	CASSPQRHHYEQYF	TGTGCCAGCAGCCCTCAGAGGCACCACTACGAGCAGTACTTC
few	TRBV3-1/TRBV3-2	TRBD2	TRBJ2-7	CASSQLLAGGPREQYF	TGTGCCAGCAGCCAACTACTAGCGGGGGGCCCGCGGGAGCAGTACTTC
-	TRBV5-1	-	TRBJ1-1	CASSSSLGGTEAFF	TGCGCCAGCAGCTCCTCATTGGGAGGCACTGAAGCTTTCTTT
-	TRBV11-2	-	TRBJ2-5	CASSLGGRGETQYF	TGTGCCAGCAGCTTAGGGGGGCGCGGGGAGACCCAGTACTTC
-	TRBV7-8	-	TRBJ1-1	CASSPRGGLNTEAFF	TGTGCCAGCAGCCCTCGGGGAGGGCTGAACACTGAAGCTTTCTTT
-	TRBV5-1	-	TRBJ2-5	CASSPEWGEETQYF	TGCGCCAGCAGCCCGGAGTGGGGGGAAGAGACCCAGTACTTC
-	TRBV2	-	TRBJ2-2	CASSGQGLETGELFF	TGTGCCAGCAGTGGTCAGGGGCTGGAGACCGGGGAGCTGTTTTTT
-	TRBV5-1	-	TRBJ1-3	CASSLETGSGNTIYF	TGCGCCAGCAGCTTGGAGACAGGCTCTGGAAACACCATATATTTT
-	TRBV5-4	TRBD1	TRBJ2-3	CASSLVTGADTQYF	TGTGCCAGCAGCTTGGTGACAGGGGCAGATACGCAGTATTTT
-	TRBV6-1	-	TRBJ1-1	CASSEFWGGDTEAFF	TGTGCCAGCAGTGAATTCTGGGGCGGTGACACTGAAGCTTTCTTT
-	TRBV6-1	TRBD2	TRBJ2-7	CASSELGWEGYEQYF	TGTGCCAGCAGTGAACTAGGGTGGGAGGGGTACGAGCAGTACTTC
-	TRBV12-3/TRBV12-4	-	TRBJ1-5	CASSLESMIHF	TGTGCCAGCAGTTTAGAGTCTATGATCCATTTT
-	TRBV10-2	TRBD2	TRBJ2-2	CASSDTLAGGWELFF	TGCGCCAGCAGTGATACTCTAGCGGGGGGTTGGGAGCTGTTTTTT
-	TRBV6-6	TRBD2	TRBJ2-7	CASRPGLAGSYEQYF	TGTGCCAGCAGACCCGGACTAGCGGGGTCCTACGAGCAGTACTTC
-	TRBV27	TRBD1	TRBJ1-3	CASRSTGPGNTIYF	TGTGCCAGCAGATCGACAGGGCCTGGAAACACCATATATTTT
-	TRBV7-9	TRBD2	TRBJ2-1	CASSLVAGDNEQFF	TGTGCCAGCAGCTTAGTAGCGGGGGACAATGAGCAGTTCTTC
once	TRBV2	TRBD2	TRBJ2-1	CASSGSGGTYNEQFF	TGTGCCAGCAGTGGGAGCGGGGGGACCTACAATGAGCAGTTCTTC
-	TRBV2	TRBD1	TRBJ1-2	CASRGRDSNYGYTF	TGTGCCAGCAGGGGGCGGGACAGTAACTATGGCTACACCTTC
once	TRBV3-1/TRBV3-2	-	TRBJ1-2	CASSQGRGEYGYTF	TGTGCCAGCAGCCAGGGTCGTGGGGAGTATGGCTACACCTTC
once	TRBV5-1	-	TRBJ2-1	CASSLLEHEQFF	TGCGCCAGCAGCTTGCTAGAACATGAGCAGTTCTTC
-	TRBV5-6	-	TRBJ2-7	CASSPKPGVYEQYF	TGTGCCAGCAGCCCCAAACCGGGGGTCTACGAGCAGTACTTC
-	TRBV18	-	TRBJ1-1	CASSPGRDTEAFF	TGTGCCAGCTCACCGGGGAGGGACACTGAAGCTTTCTTT
-	TRBV3-1/TRBV3-2	TRBD2	TRBJ2-1	CASSSTSGTTEQFF	TGTGCCAGCAGCTCGACTAGCGGTACAACTGAGCAGTTCTTC
-	TRBV6-5	TRBD1	TRBJ1-1	CASSQGQVNTEAFF	TGTGCCAGCAGCCAGGGACAGGTGAACACTGAAGCTTTCTTT
-	TRBV25-1	-	TRBJ2-3	CASSGRTSTDTQYF	TGTGCCAGCAGTGGCCGGACTAGCACAGATACGCAGTATTTT
-	TRBV3-1/TRBV3-2	-	TRBJ1-4	CASSARQTTNEKLFF	TGTGCCAGCAGCGCTAGACAGACAACTAATGAAAAACTGTTTTTT
-	TRBV5-1	TRBD1	TRBJ2-7	CASSLGGVRGQVEQYF	TGCGCCAGCAGCTTGGGAGGGGTGAGGGGGCAGGTCGAGCAGTACTTC
few	TRBV4-1	-	TRBJ1-3	CASSQEPTGSSGNTIYF	TGCGCCAGCAGCCAAGAACCCACAGGCAGCTCTGGAAACACCATATATTTT
-	TRBV4-2	-	TRBJ2-1	CASSQDLVAAYNEQFF	TGTGCCAGCAGCCAAGATTTGGTGGCTGCCTACAATGAGCAGTTCTTC
-	TRBV7-2	TRBD2	TRBJ2-5	CASSPIWLAGGAGPETQYF	TGTGCCAGCAGCCCAATTTGGCTAGCGGGGGGTGCGGGGCCAGAGACCCAGTACTTC
-	TRBV2	TRBD1	TRBJ1-6	CASSVAGQGSNNSPLHF	TGTGCCAGCAGTGTAGCGGGACAGGGTTCTAATAATTCACCCCTCCACTTT